This T cell receptor beta chain was recorded in a study of blood T cell repertoires in COVID-19. The assay was immunoSEQ multiplex PCR, and TCRdb's table has in-frame clones only and misses some. This sample carries 200,000 to 250,000 clones, about 85% of them seen once, and the ten largest clones take around 1%. This CDR3 region has 16 residues. V lost 4 bases, J lost 3 bases, and 9 bases stayed unmatched. Per the germline V gene, CDR1 is SGHRS and CDR2 is YFSETQ. The sequencing sample was made of peripheral blood. The sequence was collected from a man aged 35-49 years with acute or convalescent COVID-19. The chain employs TRBV5-1 and TRBJ2-7, with 11 bases matching TRBD1. The CDR3 sequence: CASSGGPGQGGYEQYF. Here the CDR3 DNA reads TGCGCCAGCAGCGGCGGCCCGGGACAGGGGGGCTACGAGCAGTACTTC.